This T cell receptor beta chain was sequenced for a study of cytomegalovirus exposure and HLA in healthy donors (dated by TCRdb to between 2016 and 2019). About the full investigation: According to an earlier analysis of several hundred of the donors, about 179 million T cells yielded over 90 million unique TCR beta sequences and more than 250 Gb of sequence data. Roughly 310 gigabases of sequencing data and approximately 80 million unique TCR sequences were included in an early release covering around 650 HLA-typed donors. The genetic ancestry cluster associated with self-reported Caucasian donors included about 81% of the 398 genotyped donors. The study was designed to test whether signatures of past pathogen exposure could be identified by cataloging public T cell receptors. The study used immunosequencing to profile the T cell repertoires of approximately 650 subjects and linked those repertoires to cytomegalovirus serostatus. A separate validation cohort of 100 to 150 different subjects was used in addition to the roughly 620-subject first cohort. To predict cytomegalovirus infection status, the study combined high-throughput TCR immunosequencing, statistical association of individual TCRs with disease status, and machine learning. To study patterns of TCR occurrence, a later analysis re-analyzed previously published TCR beta repertoires from around 670 donors and added high-resolution HLA genotyping. Rather than using new phenotypic data, the later analysis identified candidate immune exposures from TCR beta sequences and from how often those sequences occurred across donors. An earlier analysis of around 640 of the donors used high-throughput TCR beta sequencing to judge whether each TCR beta V gene segment behaved as functional or pseudogenic. Donor age, sex, ethnicity and CMV serostatus were collected together with the repertoire data. In a later genetic analysis, genome-wide SNP genotypes for 398 of the 666 donors were used, and that subset was treated as a discovery cohort. Every repertoire in the discovery cohort had been generated on one and the same sequencing platform. Class I and class II HLA loci were covered by the typing at four-digit resolution. Typing coverage varied by locus: roughly 629-640 donors for A, B, C, DRB1 and DQB1; 522 for DQA1; approximately 610 for DPA1; around 490 for DPB1. Roughly 5 DR-DQ haplotypes were handled as single units for association and clustering because linkage in the cohort was strong. Across some 400 genotyped donors of the cohort, an average of 235,054 unique TCR beta nucleotide sequences per donor were sequenced, and 15% to 20% of those sequences were non-productive. The investigation overall reported the following: A cluster of highly shared sequence variants was judged likely to represent a technical artifact of the sequencing pipeline. A total of 164 TCR beta chains were listed by the study as associated with cytomegalovirus. Presence/absence analyses assumed roughly uniform sequencing depth across donors, an assumption that may not hold. In a later analysis, 15,000 to 20,000 TCR beta sequences were associated with specific HLA alleles at a false discovery rate of 0.05. Most TCR sequences were observed very rarely across donors, whereas some public TCRs were present in many individuals. CMV serostatus was the only immune exposure information available for the cohort. When HLA alleles, especially DR and DQ, strongly co-occurred, attributing TCR associations to individual alleles was difficult. A few of the identified cytomegalovirus-associated TCR beta chains were confirmed in vitro to be specific for cytomegalovirus antigens. A later analysis found that TCR association rates varied across HLA loci, with DRB1 alleles showing the most associated TCRs and HLA-C alleles the fewest. The classifier was reported to diagnose cytomegalovirus status with high specificity and sensitivity in both the original cohort and the validation cohort. A later genetic analysis associated a missense DCLRE1C variant with V-gene and J-gene trimming of TCR beta chains, and an independent cohort replicated the association. Linkage disequilibrium might explain the correlated functional status among segregating V segments, but an unknown experimental factor could not be excluded. A later analysis found that HLA-associated TCR beta chains were more clonally expanded and had lower generation probabilities than equally common non-associated chains. Because the 87-base-pair reads could not distinguish some IMGT-functional V segments, including TRBV6-2 and TRBV6-3, those segments were excluded. In an earlier analysis of a few hundred of the donors, most TCR beta V segments were observed in productive rearrangements about 87% or about 30% of the time, broadly matching IMGT annotations. In a later genetic analysis, fewer N-insertions in productive TCRs were reported among donors in an Asian-associated ancestry cluster than the roughly 710-donor mean. It was suggested by the authors that the approach could potentially be generalized to other disease states and immunological phenotypes. The earlier analysis of a few hundred of the donors excluded over 15 rarely observed V segments, including chromosome 9 orphons, because counts were too low. In a later analysis, most CMV-associated TCR beta chains were found to appear HLA-restricted, with HLA associations seemingly driven largely by CMV exposure. A further reported finding was that TCR beta sequences accurately predicted the HLA-A and HLA-B alleles for most subjects in the first cohort. Because HLA typing was missing for some donors at each locus, association tests included only the typed subset. A later analysis reported that several top co-occurrence clusters appeared linked to parvovirus B19, influenza, CMV and Epstein-Barr virus. In this cohort, only TCR beta chains were sequenced, and detectable features were limited by the absence of alpha or paired-chain data.

Remarks on this clone: Its antigen target is currently unknown. Nothing much larger sits one base from this clone, and base qualities are not available. Other DNA sequences of this sample code for an identical CDR3.

In total, fewer than 750 healthy bone marrow donors made up the cohort. At the time of sampling, all cohort members were nominally healthy, though unrecorded immune exposures were likely present. The donor was CMV seronegative and belonged to the group of around 400 seronegative cohort members. Every donor gave a peripheral blood sample, and the peripheral blood mononuclear cells from that sample were used for TCR beta sequencing. The Qiagen DNeasy Blood Extraction Kit was used to extract genomic DNA from the blood cell samples. The method was the immunoSEQ multiplex PCR assay. The multiplex PCR relied on a mix of 60 forward primers for TCR Vbeta segments and 13 reverse primers for TCR Jbeta segments. The CDR3 region of rearranged TCR beta genes was amplified from genomic DNA by a multiplex PCR assay. Amplified TCR beta libraries were sequenced as 87-base-pair reads on the Illumina HiSeq System. As for the original processing: In a later analysis, tens of millions of unique TCR beta chains were counted across the roughly 670 repertoires, and roughly 10 million of these chains were shared by at least two donors. Raw reads were error-corrected and collapsed into unique sequences by a nearest-neighbor algorithm in which closely related sequences were merged to remove PCR and sequencing errors. CDR3 sequences were aligned to IMGT reference sequences to assign V, D and J gene segments. For a sequence to be retained, a match of at least six nucleotides to both a V gene segment and a J gene segment was required. Rearrangements were called productive when the CDR3 lacked stop codons and stayed in frame with V and J; all others were non-productive. CDR3 was defined by IMGT convention, running from the second conserved V-encoded cysteine to the conserved J-encoded phenylalanine. Sequences without an unambiguous match to a single V gene segment were excluded from the earlier analysis of about 600 of the donors. An earlier analysis of around 600 of the donors classified V segments as functional when productive rearrangements were above 56.7% and as segregating when the standard deviation between donors was above 5%. To diagnose cytomegalovirus status from the catalog of TCR beta chain sequences, a statistical classification framework was built. V and J gene assignment, in a later analysis, came from comparing TCR nucleotide sequences with IMGT/GENE-DB human TR gene sequences. Using the TCRdist pipeline, a later analysis assigned CDR3 sequences along with most-parsimonious VDJ recombination scenarios. In a later analysis, every TCR beta chain was defined by the combination of its CDR3 amino acid sequence and its V-gene family, and reads without a unique V-gene family were dropped. In a later analysis, some 600 highly shared, low-generation-probability nucleotide sequences were removed to address suspected cross-contamination and a sequencing artifact. A later analysis calculated a clonal expansion index for each public chain from normalized within-repertoire ranks of inferred template counts. In a later analysis, generation probabilities were computed using a VDJ recombination model fitted to out-of-frame rearrangements, and the results were checked against IGoR. In a later analysis, TCR-TCR, TCR-HLA and TCR-CMV co-occurrence was scored with hypergeometric tests, and a repertoire-size bias correction was applied to TCR pairs. To estimate false discovery rates, a later analysis permuted the HLA or CMV assignments 20 times. In a later analysis, co-occurring TCRs were grouped using DBSCAN, with TCRdist sequence similarity added in when clustering inside HLA-allele-positive subsets. Repertoires with fewer than 30,000 or more than 120,000 public chains were left out of co-occurrence clustering, as were a handful of repertoires with anomalous nucleotide sharing. Not all clones reach the TCRdb copy of this immuneACCESS table, which keeps in-frame sequences only. Checked studies attribute under half of the gap to unresolved V genes and leave the rest unexplained. V and J calls and clone size come straight from that table; D and trimming were deduced from the DNA. The sample contains 160,000 or so clones, 70% to 80% of them found a single time. The leading ten clones occupy about 2.4% of the sample.

The germline V gene encodes CDR1 MNHNS and CDR2 SASEGT. The germline ends are 7 bases apart after V is trimmed by 4 bases and J by 1 base. Measured from the cysteine to the phenylalanine, the CDR3 is 14 residues long. Of all the DNA, just the CDR3 is kept, 42 bases in frame from base 1. This chain is built from TRBV6-1 and TRBJ2-2; no D gene call is confident. The clonotype comes from a man aged 55 to 69 in good health and CMV-seronegative. The sequencing input was PBMCs. The sequenced DNA is TGTGCCAGCAGTGCTTCCGGGAACACCGGGGAGCTGTTTTTT. This is translated as CASSASGNTGELFF.